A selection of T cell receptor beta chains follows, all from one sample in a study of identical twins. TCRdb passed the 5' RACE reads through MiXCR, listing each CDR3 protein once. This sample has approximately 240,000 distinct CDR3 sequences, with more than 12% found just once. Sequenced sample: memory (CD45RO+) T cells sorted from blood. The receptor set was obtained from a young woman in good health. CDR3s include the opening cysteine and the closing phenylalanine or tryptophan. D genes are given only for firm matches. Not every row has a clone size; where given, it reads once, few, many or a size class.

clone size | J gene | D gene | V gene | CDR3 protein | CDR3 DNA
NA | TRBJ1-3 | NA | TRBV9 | CASSVGYSGNTIYF | TGTGCCAGCAGCGTGGGTTACTCTGGAAACACCATATATTTT
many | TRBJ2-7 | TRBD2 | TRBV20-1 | CSVPLAEREYF | TGCAGTGTCCCACTAGCGGAGAGGGAGTACTTC
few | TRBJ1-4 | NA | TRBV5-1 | CASSWDPRRNEKLFF | TGCGCCAGCAGCTGGGACCCCCGACGAAATGAAAAACTGTTTTTT
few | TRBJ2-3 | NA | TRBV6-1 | CASSELGTDTQYF | TGTGCCAGCAGTGAATTGGGCACAGATACGCAGTATTTT
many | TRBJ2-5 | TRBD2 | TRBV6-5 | CASSYTRLAGKVETQYF | TGTGCCAGCAGTTACACAAGACTAGCGGGCAAGGTTGAGACCCAGTACTTC
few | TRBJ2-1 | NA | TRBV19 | CASSIGRYNEQFF | TGTGCCAGTAGTATAGGGCGATACAATGAGCAGTTCTTC
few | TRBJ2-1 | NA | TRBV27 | CASSTGERIDEQFF | TGTGCCAGCAGTACCGGAGAACGTATCGATGAGCAGTTCTTC
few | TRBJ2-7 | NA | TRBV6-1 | CASKGTVAYEQYF | TGTGCCAGCAAGGGAACAGTAGCCTACGAGCAGTACTTC
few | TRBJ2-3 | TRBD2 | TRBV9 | CASSVAGLAGDTQYF | TGTGCCAGCAGCGTAGCGGGACTAGCGGGAGATACGCAGTATTTT
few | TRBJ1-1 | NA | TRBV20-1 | CSARDRTNTEAFF | TGCAGTGCTAGAGATAGGACTAACACTGAAGCTTTCTTT
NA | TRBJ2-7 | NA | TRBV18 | CASSPPISDEQYF | TGTGCCAGCTCACCCCCGATTTCAGACGAGCAGTACTTC
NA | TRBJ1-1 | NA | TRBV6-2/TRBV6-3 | CASSYRFASSEAFF | TGTGCCAGCAGTTACAGGTTCGCCTCCTCTGAAGCTTTCTTT
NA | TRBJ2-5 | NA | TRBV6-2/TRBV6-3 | CAHSTDQLQETQYF | TGTGCCCACAGCACAGACCAGCTCCAAGAGACCCAGTACTTC
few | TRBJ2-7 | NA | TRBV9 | CASSVGQESGYEQYF | TGTGCCAGCAGCGTAGGCCAGGAATCGGGATACGAGCAGTACTTC
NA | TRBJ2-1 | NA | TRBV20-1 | CSARLDSGGDEQFF | TGCAGTGCTCGACTGGACAGCGGAGGCGATGAGCAGTTCTTC
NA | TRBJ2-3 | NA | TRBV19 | CASSTHHTAYTQYF | TGTGCCAGTAGTACTCACCATACGGCTTATACGCAGTATTTT
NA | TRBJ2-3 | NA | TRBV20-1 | CSAGLRRADTQYF | TGCAGTGCTGGACTTCGGCGAGCAGATACGCAGTATTTT
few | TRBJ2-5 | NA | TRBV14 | CASSPARGRGLAETQYF | TGTGCCAGCAGCCCCGCAAGAGGACGGGGGCTGGCAGAGACCCAGTACTTC
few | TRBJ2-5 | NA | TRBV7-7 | CASSFGHQETQYF | TGTGCCAGCAGCTTCGGACACCAAGAGACCCAGTACTTC
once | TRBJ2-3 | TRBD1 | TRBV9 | CASSVEGAHTDTQYF | TGTGCCAGCAGCGTAGAGGGGGCCCACACAGATACGCAGTATTTT
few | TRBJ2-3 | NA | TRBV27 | CASRRTRYATDTQYF | TGTGCCAGCAGACGCACTAGGTACGCCACAGATACGCAGTATTTT
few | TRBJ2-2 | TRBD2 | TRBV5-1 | CASSLASGASGAGELFF | TGCGCCAGCAGCTTGGCCTCTGGAGCTAGCGGGGCCGGGGAGCTGTTTTTT
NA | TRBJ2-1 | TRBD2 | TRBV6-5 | CASSYSRTSGRVYYNEQFF | TGTGCCAGCAGTTACTCGCGGACTAGCGGGAGGGTATATTACAATGAGCAGTTCTTC
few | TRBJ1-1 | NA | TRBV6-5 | CASSYSRNTEAFF | TGTGCCAGCAGTTACTCTAGGAACACTGAAGCTTTCTTT
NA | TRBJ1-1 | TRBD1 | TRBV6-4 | CASSPGQATEAFF | TGTGCCAGCAGTCCCGGACAGGCGACTGAAGCTTTCTTT
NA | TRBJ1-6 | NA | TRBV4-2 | CASSQEGGLNSPLHF | TGTGCCAGCAGCCAAGAGGGTGGACTTAATTCACCCCTCCACTTT
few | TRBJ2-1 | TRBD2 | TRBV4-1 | CASSQSGTSLVDEQFF | TGCGCCAGCAGCCAATCCGGGACTAGTTTAGTCGATGAGCAGTTCTTC
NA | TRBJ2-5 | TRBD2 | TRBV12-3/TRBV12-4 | CASSLGEREAETQYF | TGTGCCAGCAGTTTAGGGGAGCGGGAGGCGGAGACCCAGTACTTC
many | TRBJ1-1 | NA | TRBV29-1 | CSVEDKGLNTEAFF | TGCAGCGTTGAAGATAAAGGCTTAAACACTGAAGCTTTCTTT
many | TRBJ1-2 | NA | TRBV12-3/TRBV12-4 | CASSLSAYGYTF | TGTGCCAGCAGTTTGAGTGCCTATGGCTACACCTTC
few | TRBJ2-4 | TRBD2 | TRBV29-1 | CSVSMIGGLANIQYF | TGCAGCGTTTCGATGATCGGGGGACTAGCGAACATTCAGTACTTC
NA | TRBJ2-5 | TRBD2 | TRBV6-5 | CASSSQGLAGETQYF | TGTGCCAGCAGTTCCCAGGGACTAGCGGGAGAGACCCAGTACTTC
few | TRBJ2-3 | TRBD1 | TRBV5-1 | CASRSTGTETDTQYF | TGCGCCAGCAGGTCAACCGGGACAGAGACAGATACGCAGTATTTT
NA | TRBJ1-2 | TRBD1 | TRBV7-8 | CASSSLGQGVGGYTF | TGTGCCAGCAGCTCCCTCGGACAGGGTGTAGGGGGCTACACCTTC
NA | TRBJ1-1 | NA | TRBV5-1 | CASRSPGRNTEAFF | TGCGCCAGCCGCTCTCCCGGCAGGAACACTGAAGCTTTCTTT
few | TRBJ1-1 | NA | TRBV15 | CATSRGNRLNLHEAFF | TGTGCCACCAGCAGAGGTAACAGGCTAAATCTTCACGAAGCTTTCTTT
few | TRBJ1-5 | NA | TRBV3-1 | CASSPGGLSNQPQHF | TGTGCCAGCAGCCCGGGGGGGCTTAGCAATCAGCCCCAGCATTTT
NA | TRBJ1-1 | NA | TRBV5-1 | CASSPWTQSWTEAFF | TGCGCCAGCAGCCCCTGGACACAAAGCTGGACTGAAGCTTTCTTT
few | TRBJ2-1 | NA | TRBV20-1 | CSAPGWATFYNEQFF | TGCAGTGCCCCCGGGTGGGCTACCTTCTACAATGAGCAGTTCTTC
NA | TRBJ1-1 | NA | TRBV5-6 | CASSLRFEAFF | TGTGCCAGCAGCTTACGGTTTGAAGCTTTCTTT